This T cell receptor beta chain was identified during a study of blood T cells in healthy people across ages. Each sample provided at least 5 micrograms of extracted total RNA. The CDR3 length is 12 residues. Germline values: CDR1 DFQATT, CDR2 SNEGSKA (reference sequence). V was clipped by 6 bases and J by 4 bases, with 12 bases between them. Then a second PCR, running roughly 7 to 11 cycles, was carried out with a sample-barcoded 5' primer and a J-beta primer mix. The template-switch adaptor, which had 12 random nucleotides, put a tag on each cDNA molecule. Every individual sample yielded 3 million or more paired-end reads (each containing CDR3). TCRdb re-called the 5' RACE reads through MiXCR, storing one row per CDR3 protein. This sample has 580,000 or so distinct CDR3 sequences, with around half found just once. In this sample, this clonotype turned up a few times.

This clonotype originated in a man aged 80 or over in good health. This chain connects TRBV20-1 to TRBJ1-1, with D tentatively TRBD1 (6 bases). Sequenced input: blood. The CDR3, as DNA: TGCAGTGCCTGGACAGCTAGCACTGAAGCTTTCTTT. It encodes CSAWTASTEAFF.